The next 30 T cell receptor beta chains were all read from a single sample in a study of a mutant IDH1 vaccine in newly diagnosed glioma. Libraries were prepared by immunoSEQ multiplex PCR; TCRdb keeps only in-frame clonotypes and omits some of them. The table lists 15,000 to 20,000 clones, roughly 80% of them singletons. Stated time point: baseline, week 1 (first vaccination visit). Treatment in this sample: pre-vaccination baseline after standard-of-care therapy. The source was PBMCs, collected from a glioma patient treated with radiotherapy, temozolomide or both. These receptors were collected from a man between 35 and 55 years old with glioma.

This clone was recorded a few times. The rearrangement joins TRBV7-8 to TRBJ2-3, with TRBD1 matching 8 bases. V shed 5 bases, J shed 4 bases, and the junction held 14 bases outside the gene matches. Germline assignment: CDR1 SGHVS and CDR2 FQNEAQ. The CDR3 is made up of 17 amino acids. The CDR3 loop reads CASSPYSPQGASDTQYF. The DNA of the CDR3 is TGTGCCAGCAGCCCCTATAGCCCGCAGGGGGCTTCAGATACGCAGTATTTT.

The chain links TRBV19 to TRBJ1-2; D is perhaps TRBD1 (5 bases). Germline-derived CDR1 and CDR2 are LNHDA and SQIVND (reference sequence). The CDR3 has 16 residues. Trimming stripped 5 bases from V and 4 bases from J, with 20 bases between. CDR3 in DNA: TGTGCCAGTAGTCCGGGGCCCGTCGGACCCCTCTATGGCTACACCTTC. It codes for CASSPGPVGPLYGYTF.

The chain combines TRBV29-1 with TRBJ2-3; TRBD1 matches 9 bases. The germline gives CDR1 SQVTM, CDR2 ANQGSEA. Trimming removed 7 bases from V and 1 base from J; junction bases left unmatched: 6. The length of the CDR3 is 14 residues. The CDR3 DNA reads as TGCAGCGCAGTCCGGGACAGGGGCACAGATACGCAGTATTTT. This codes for CSAVRDRGTDTQYF.

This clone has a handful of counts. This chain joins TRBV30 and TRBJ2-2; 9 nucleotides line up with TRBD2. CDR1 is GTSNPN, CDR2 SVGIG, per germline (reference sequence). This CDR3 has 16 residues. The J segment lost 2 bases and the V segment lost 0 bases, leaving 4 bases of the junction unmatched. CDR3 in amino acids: CAWSVYLAGNTGELFF. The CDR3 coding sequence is TGTGCCTGGAGTGTATATCTAGCGGGAAACACCGGGGAGCTGTTTTTT.

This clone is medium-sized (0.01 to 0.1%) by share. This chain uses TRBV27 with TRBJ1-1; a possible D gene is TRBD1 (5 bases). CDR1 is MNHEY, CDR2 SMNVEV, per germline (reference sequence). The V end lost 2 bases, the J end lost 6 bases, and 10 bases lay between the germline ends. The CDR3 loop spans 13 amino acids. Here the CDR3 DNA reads TGTGCCAGCAGTTTAAGAGGGGACCCTGAAGCTTTCTTT. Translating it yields CASSLRGDPEAFF.

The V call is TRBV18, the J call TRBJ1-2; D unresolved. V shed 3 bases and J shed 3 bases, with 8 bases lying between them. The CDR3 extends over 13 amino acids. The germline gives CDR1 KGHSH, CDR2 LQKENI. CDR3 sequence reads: CASSPDTYYGYTF. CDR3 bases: TGTGCCAGCTCACCTGACACTTACTATGGCTACACCTTC.

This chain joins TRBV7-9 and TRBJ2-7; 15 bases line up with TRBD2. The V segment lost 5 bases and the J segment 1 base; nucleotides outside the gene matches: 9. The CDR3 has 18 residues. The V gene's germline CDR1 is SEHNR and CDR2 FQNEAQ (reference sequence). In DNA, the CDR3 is TGTGCCAGCAGCCCTGGACTAGCGGGAGGGCTTGAATCCTACGAGCAGTACTTC. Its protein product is CASSPGLAGGLESYEQYF. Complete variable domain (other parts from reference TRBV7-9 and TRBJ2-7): DTGVSQNPRHKITKRGQNVTFRCDPISEHNRLYWYRQTLGQGPEFLTYFQNEAQLEKSRLLSDRFSAERPKGSFSTLEIQRTEQGDSAMYLCASSPGLAGGLESYEQYFGPGTRLTVT.

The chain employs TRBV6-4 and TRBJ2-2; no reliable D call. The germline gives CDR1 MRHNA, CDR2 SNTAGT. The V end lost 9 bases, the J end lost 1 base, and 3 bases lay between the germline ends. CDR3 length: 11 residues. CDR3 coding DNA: TGTGCCAGTGGGAACACCGGGGAGCTGTTTTTT. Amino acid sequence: CASGNTGELFF.

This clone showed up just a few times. The CDR3 nucleotides read TGTGCCAGCAGCGTAGTGGGAGGACGGGTTGACACTGAAGCTTTCTTT. Its translation is CASSVVGGRVDTEAFF. The chain recombines TRBV9 with TRBJ1-1; no firm D call. CDR1 is SGDLS and CDR2 is YYNGEE in the germline V gene. This CDR3 is 16 amino acids long. Trimming took 0 bases from V and 3 from J, leaving 15 bases between them.

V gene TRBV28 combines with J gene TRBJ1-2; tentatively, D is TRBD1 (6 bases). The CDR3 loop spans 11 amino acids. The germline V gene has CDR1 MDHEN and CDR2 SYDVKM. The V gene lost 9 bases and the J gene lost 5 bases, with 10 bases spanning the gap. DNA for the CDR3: TGTGCCAGTAAAGGGGGGTATGGCTACACCTTC. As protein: CASKGGYGYTF.

The CDR3 loop reads CASSQTNPAPYNEQFF. In DNA form, the CDR3 reads TGTGCCAGCAGCCAAACCAATCCAGCCCCCTACAATGAGCAGTTCTTC. V gene TRBV7-6 combines with J gene TRBJ2-1; D ambiguous. The CDR3 consists of 16 residues. V lost 5 bases to trimming and J lost 2 bases, with 16 bases between them. Germline CDR1 SGHVS, CDR2 FNYEAQ. Based on the CDR3 plus reference TRBV7-6 and TRBJ2-1, the full variable domain is GAGVSQSPRYKVTKRGQDVALRCDPISGHVSLYWYRQALGQGPEFLTYFNYEAQQDKSGLPNDRFSAERPEGSISTLTIQRTEQRDSAMYRCASSQTNPAPYNEQFFGPGTRLTVL.

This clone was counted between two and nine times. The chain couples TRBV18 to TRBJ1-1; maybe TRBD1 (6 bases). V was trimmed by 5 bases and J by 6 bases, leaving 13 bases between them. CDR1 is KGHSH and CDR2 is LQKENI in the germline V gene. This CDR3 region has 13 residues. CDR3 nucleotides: TGTGCCAGCTCAGAACAGGGCTTGGCTGAAGCTTTCTTT. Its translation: CASSEQGLAEAFF.

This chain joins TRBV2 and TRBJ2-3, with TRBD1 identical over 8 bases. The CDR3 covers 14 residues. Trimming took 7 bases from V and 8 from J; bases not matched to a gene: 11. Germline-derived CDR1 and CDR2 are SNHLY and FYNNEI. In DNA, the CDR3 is TGTGCCAGCACTGAGACAGGGGCGGGGAGTACGCAGTATTTT. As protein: CASTETGAGSTQYF.

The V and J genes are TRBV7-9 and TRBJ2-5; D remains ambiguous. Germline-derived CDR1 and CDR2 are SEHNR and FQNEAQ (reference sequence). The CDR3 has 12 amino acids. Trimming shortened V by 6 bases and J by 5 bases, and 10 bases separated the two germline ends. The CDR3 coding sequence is TGTGCCAGCAGGGGGTTTCAGGAGACCCAGTACTTC. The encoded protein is CASRGFQETQYF.

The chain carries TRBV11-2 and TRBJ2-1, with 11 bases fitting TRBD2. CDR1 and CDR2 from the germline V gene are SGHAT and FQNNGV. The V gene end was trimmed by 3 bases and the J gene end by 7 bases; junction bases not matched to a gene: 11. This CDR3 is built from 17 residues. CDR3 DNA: TGTGCCAGCAGCTTCTCGAGTAGCGGGAGGGCCGGGAATGAGCAGTTCTTC. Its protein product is CASSFSSSGRAGNEQFF.

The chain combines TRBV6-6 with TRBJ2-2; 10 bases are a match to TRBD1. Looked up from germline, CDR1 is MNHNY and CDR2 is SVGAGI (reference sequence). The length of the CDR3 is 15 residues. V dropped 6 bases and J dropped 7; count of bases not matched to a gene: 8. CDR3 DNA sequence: TGTGCCAGCAGGGCCGGACAGGGGGGTGTCGGGGAGCTGTTTTTT. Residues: CASRAGQGGVGELFF.

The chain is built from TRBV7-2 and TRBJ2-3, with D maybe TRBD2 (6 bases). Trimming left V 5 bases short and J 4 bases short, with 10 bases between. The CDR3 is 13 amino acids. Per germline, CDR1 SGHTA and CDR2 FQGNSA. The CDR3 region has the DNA TGTGCCAGCAGCCCGTGGGGGGCAGATACGCAGTATTTT. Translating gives CASSPWGADTQYF.

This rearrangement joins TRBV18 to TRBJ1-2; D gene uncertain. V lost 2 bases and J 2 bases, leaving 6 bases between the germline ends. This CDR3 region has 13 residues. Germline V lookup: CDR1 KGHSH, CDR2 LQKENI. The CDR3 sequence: CASSPDGNYGYTF. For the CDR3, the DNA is TGTGCCAGCTCACCAGACGGGAACTATGGCTACACCTTC. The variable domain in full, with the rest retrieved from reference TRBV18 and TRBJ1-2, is NAGVMQNPRHLVRRRGQEARLRCSPMKGHSHVYWYRQLPEEGLKFMVYLQKENIIDESGMPKERFSAEFPKEGPSILRIQQVVRGDSAAYFCASSPDGNYGYTFGSGTRLTVV.

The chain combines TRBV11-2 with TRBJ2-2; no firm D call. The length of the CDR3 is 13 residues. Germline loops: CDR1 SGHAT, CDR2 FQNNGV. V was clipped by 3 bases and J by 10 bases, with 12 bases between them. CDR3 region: CASSFSQWAELFF. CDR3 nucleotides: TGTGCCAGCAGCTTCAGTCAGTGGGCGGAGCTGTTTTTT. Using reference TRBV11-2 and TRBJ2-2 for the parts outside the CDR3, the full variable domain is EAGVAQSPRYKIIEKRQSVAFWCNPISGHATLYWYQQILGQGPKLLIQFQNNGVVDDSQLPKDRFSAERLKGVDSTLKIQPAKLEDSAVYLCASSFSQWAELFFGEGSRLTVL.

CDR3 loop: CASSFWREGSYEQYF. The CDR3 nucleotides read TGTGCCAGCAGTTTTTGGAGGGAAGGGTCCTACGAGCAGTACTTC. This chain connects TRBV28 to TRBJ2-7; D may be TRBD2 (6 bases). The CDR3 loop spans 15 amino acids. CDR1 MDHEN and CDR2 SYDVKM come from the germline V gene. The V gene lost 3 bases and the J gene lost 1 base, with 13 bases spanning the gap.

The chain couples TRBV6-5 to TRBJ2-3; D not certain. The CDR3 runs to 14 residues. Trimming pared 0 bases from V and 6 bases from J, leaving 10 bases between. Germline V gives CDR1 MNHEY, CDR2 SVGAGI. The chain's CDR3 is CASSYSAAYDTQYF. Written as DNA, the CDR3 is TGTGCCAGCAGTTACTCTGCCGCGTATGATACGCAGTATTTT.

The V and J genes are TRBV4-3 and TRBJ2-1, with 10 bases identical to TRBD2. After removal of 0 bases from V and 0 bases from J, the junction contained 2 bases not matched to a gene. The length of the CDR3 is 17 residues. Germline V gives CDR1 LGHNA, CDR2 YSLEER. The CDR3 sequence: CASSQDPSGSSYNEQFF. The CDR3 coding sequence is TGCGCCAGCAGCCAAGATCCTAGCGGGAGCTCCTACAATGAGCAGTTCTTC.

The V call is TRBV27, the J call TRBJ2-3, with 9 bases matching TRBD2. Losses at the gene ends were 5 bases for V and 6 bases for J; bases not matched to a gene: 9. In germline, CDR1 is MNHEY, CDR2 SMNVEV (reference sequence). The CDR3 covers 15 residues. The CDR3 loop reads CASSPSSGRRDTQYF. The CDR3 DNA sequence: TGTGCCAGCAGTCCCTCGAGCGGGAGGAGGGATACGCAGTATTTT.

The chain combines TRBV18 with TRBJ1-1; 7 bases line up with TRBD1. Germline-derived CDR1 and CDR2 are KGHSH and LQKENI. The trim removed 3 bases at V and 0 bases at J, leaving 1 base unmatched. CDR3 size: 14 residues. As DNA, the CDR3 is TGTGCCAGCTCACCGGACAGGCTGAACACTGAAGCTTTCTTT. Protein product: CASSPDRLNTEAFF.

The CDR3 loop is CAAQDTMNTEAFF. The DNA for the CDR3 is TGTGCCGCCCAGGACACAATGAACACTGAAGCTTTCTTT. This chain uses TRBV15 with TRBJ1-1; a possible D gene is TRBD1 (5 bases). The CDR3 extends over 13 amino acids. The germline CDR1 and CDR2 sequences are LNHNV and YYDKDF (reference sequence). V was pared by 11 bases and J by 0 bases, with 13 bases between.

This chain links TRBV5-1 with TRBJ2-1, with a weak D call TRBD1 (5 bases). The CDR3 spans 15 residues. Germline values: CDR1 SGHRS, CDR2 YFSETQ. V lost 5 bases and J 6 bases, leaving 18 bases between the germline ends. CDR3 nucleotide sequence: TGCGCCAGCAGTTTACAGGTGGAACTGAGCAATGAGCAGTTCTTC. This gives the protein CASSLQVELSNEQFF. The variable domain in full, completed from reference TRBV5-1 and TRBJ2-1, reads KAGVTQTPRYLIKTRGQQVTLSCSPISGHRSVSWYQQTPGQGLQFLFEYFSETQRNKGNFPGRFSGRQFSNSRSEMNVSTLELGDSALYLCASSLQVELSNEQFFGPGTRLTVL.

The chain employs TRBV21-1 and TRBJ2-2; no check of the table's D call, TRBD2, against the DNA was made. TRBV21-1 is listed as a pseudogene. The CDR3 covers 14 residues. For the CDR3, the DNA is TGTGCCGGAGGGGACCTCGGAAGGACCGGGGAGCTGTTTTTT. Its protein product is CAGGDLGRTGELFF.

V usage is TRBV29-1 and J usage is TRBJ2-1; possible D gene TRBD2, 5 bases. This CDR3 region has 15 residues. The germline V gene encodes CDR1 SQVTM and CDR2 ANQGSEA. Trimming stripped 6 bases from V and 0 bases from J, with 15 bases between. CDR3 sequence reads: CSVAQRTYSYNEQFF. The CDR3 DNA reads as TGCAGCGTAGCTCAGCGGACGTACTCCTACAATGAGCAGTTCTTC.

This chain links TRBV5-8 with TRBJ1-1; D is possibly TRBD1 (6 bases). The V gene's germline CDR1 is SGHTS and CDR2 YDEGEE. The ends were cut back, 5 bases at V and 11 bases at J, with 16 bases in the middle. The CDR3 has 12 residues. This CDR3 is CASRGAGLDAFF. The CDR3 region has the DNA TGTGCCAGCAGGGGGGCCGGACTTGACGCTTTCTTT.

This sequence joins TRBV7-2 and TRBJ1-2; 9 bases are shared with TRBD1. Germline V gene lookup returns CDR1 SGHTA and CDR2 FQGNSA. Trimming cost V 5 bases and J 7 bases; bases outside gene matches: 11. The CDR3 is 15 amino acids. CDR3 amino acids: CASSPTGGPLGGYTF. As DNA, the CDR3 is TGTGCCAGCAGCCCTACAGGGGGCCCCCTTGGTGGCTACACCTTC.